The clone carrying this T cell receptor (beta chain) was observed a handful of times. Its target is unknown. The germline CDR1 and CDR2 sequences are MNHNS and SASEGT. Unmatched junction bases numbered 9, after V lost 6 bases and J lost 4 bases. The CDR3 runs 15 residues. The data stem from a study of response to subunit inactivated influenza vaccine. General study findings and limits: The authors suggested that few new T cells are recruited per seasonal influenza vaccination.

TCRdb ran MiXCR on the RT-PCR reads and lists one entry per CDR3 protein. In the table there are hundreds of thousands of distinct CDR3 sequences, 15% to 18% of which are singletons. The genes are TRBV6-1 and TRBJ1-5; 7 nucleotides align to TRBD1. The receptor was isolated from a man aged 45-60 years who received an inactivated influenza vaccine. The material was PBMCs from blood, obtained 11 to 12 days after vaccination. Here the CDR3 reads CASRGYRGGNQPQHF. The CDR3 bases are TGTGCCAGCAGGGGCTACAGGGGAGGGAATCAGCCCCAGCATTTT.